A single sample is the source of the 21 T cell receptor beta chains below, sequenced in a study of human T cells and chemical hapten exposure. Via MiXCR, TCRdb re-called the RACE reads, giving one row per CDR3 protein. In the table there are some 300,000 distinct CDR3 sequences, around 5.5% of which are singletons. As for time point: pre-sensitization, week 0. As for treatment: therapeutic diphenylcyclopropenone sensitization with weekly scalp DPC. The sample in question was whole blood, obtained in connection with sensitization to the hapten diphenylcyclopropenone (DPC). The receptors come from a woman younger than 30 with alopecia areata. Some clones in this sample may be carry-over from other donors' samples.

In its sample, this clonotype was seen many times. DNA for the CDR3: TGTGCCAGCAGCCTAAATGGGGGCCCCGAGCAGTACTTC. It codes for CASSLNGGPEQYF. The V gene is TRBV3-1, the J gene TRBJ2-7; possible D gene TRBD1, 6 bases. Germline lookup yields CDR1 LGHDT and CDR2 YNNKEL (reference sequence). Between the trimmed V and J ends, which lost 4 bases and 6 bases, there was a span of 13 bases. The CDR3 length is 13 residues.

This clonotype has a handful of counts. CDR3: CASSPDASTPGEQYF. CDR3 in DNA: TGTGCCAGCAGCCCAGATGCTAGCACACCGGGGGAGCAGTACTTC. The V call is TRBV5-4, the J call TRBJ2-7, with D perhaps matching TRBD2 (5 bases). The V gene lost 4 bases and the J gene lost 7 bases, with 21 bases spanning the gap. Germline CDR1 and CDR2: SGHNT and YYREEE (reference sequence). This CDR3 contains 15 residues.

The table lists this clonotype with a few counts. The V and J genes are TRBV10-3 and TRBJ1-1; D unclear. The CDR3 is made up of 11 amino acids. The V and J ends lost 3 bases and 5 bases respectively, with 4 bases between them. The V gene's germline CDR1 is ENHRY and CDR2 SYGVKD. CDR3 nucleotide sequence: TGTGCCATCAGTGAATCGACTGAAGCTTTCTTT. This translates into CAISESTEAFF.

The rearrangement joins TRBV7-9 to TRBJ2-3, with 7 bases that match TRBD1. The CDR3 totals 16 residues. With 3 bases clipped from V and 2 bases from J, the junction kept 8 bases outside the gene matches. Germline CDR1 is SEHNR and CDR2 is FQNEAQ (reference sequence). CDR3 protein: CASSFSYRGFTDTQYF. CDR3 bases: TGTGCCAGCAGCTTCTCATACAGGGGATTCACAGATACGCAGTATTTT.

This clonotype was recorded a few times. CDR3 amino acids: CASSPLLEPYNSPLHF. Here the CDR3 DNA reads TGTGCCAGCAGTCCCCTCTTGGAGCCCTATAATTCACCCCTCCACTTT. This chain links TRBV6-5 with TRBJ1-6; D not certain. In germline, CDR1 is MNHEY, CDR2 SVGAGI. This CDR3 is built from 16 residues. V lost 5 bases and J lost 2, with 13 bases in between.

The rearrangement links TRBV6-5 to TRBJ1-6, with TRBD1 identical over 9 bases. This CDR3 comprises 15 residues. V lost 3 bases and J lost 10; bases outside the gene matches: 7. Germline V CDR1 and CDR2: MNHEY, SVGAGI. CDR3 loop: CASSYRQGVESPLHF. For the CDR3, the DNA is TGTGCCAGCAGTTATCGACAGGGGGTAGAATCACCCCTCCACTTT.

The chain carries TRBV27 and TRBJ2-7; 12 bases map to TRBD2. V trimming: 4 bases; J trimming: 2 bases; junction bases outside the gene matches: 6. Germline V gives CDR1 MNHEY, CDR2 SMNVEV (reference sequence). The CDR3 spans 16 residues. For the CDR3, the DNA is TGTGCCAGCAGTTCCCTGACTAGCGGGAGACCCTACGAGCAGTACTTC. Translated, it gives CASSSLTSGRPYEQYF.

This clonotype was seen at least ten times. The rearrangement uses TRBV28 and TRBJ1-1; weak D call: TRBD1 (5 bases). This CDR3 has 12 amino acids. Germline-derived CDR1 and CDR2 are MDHEN and SYDVKM. V shed 6 bases and J shed 4 bases, with 9 bases lying between them. In DNA, the CDR3 is TGTGCCAGCAGCCACACAGGCACTGAAGCTTTCTTT. Protein: CASSHTGTEAFF.

This clonotype was recorded at least ten times. The J gene is TRBJ1-4, the V gene TRBV4-3; maybe TRBD1 (5 bases). CDR3 length: 16 amino acids. Between the trimmed V and J ends, which lost 3 bases and 13 bases, there was a span of 24 bases. Germline CDR1 LGHNA, CDR2 YSLEER. The CDR3 DNA sequence: TGCGCCAGCAGCCACAAGATAGCGGCAGGGTTTGACGGACTGTTTTTT. It yields the protein CASSHKIAAGFDGLFF.

This clonotype showed up just a few times. The chain links TRBV6-2 or TRBV6-3 to TRBJ2-3; D uncertain. The germline gives CDR1 MNHEY, CDR2 SVGEGT. CDR3 size: 17 residues. V gave up 5 bases and J gave up 0 bases, with 18 bases separating them. CDR3 amino acids: CASSPRRSPPSTDTQYF. CDR3 nucleotides: TGTGCCAGCAGTCCCCGACGATCACCTCCTAGCACAGATACGCAGTATTTT.

This clonotype was detected ten times or more. The J gene is TRBJ2-3, the V gene TRBV6-4, with TRBD1 matching 7 bases. Germline CDR1 and CDR2: MRHNA and SNTAGT. The CDR3 sequence is 14 residues long. V trimming: 4 bases; J trimming: 4 bases; junction bases outside the gene matches: 5. The CDR3 bases are TGTGCCAGCAGTGTCTCAACAGGGGCAGATACGCAGTATTTT. Translating it yields CASSVSTGADTQYF.

J is TRBJ2-2 and V is TRBV7-9, with D perhaps TRBD1 (6 bases). Germline assignment: CDR1 SEHNR and CDR2 FQNEAQ (reference sequence). CDR3 length: 16 residues. The V end lost 5 bases, the J end lost 4 bases, and 17 bases lay between the germline ends. This chain's CDR3 is CASSPEWGQGTGELFF. DNA for the CDR3: TGTGCCAGCAGCCCCGAGTGGGGGCAGGGCACCGGGGAGCTGTTTTTT.

At least ten counts were recorded for this clonotype. This chain connects TRBV6-5 to TRBJ2-1, with TRBD1 matching 8 bases. The germline V gene has CDR1 MNHEY and CDR2 SVGAGI. This CDR3 has 15 amino acids. V lost 3 bases, J lost 4 bases, and 5 bases stayed unmatched. CDR3 loop: CASSYLGTGYNEQFF. CDR3 bases: TGTGCCAGCAGTTATCTGGGGACAGGTTACAATGAGCAGTTCTTC.

Points on this clonotype: One end of the junction fails to match germline, which may point to a read error. CDR3 protein: CANSPHLTSGETDTQYF. The CDR3 nucleotides read TGTGCCAACAGTCCCCACTTGACTAGCGGGGAGACAGATACGCAGTATTTT. The chain uses TRBV6-5 and TRBJ2-3; 11 nucleotides align to TRBD2. This CDR3 has 17 amino acids. The germline gives CDR1 MNHEY, CDR2 SVGAGI.

There are many counts of this clonotype. The chain is built from TRBV10-3 and TRBJ2-7; D gene uncertain. This CDR3 spans 12 amino acids. CDR1 is ENHRY and CDR2 is SYGVKD in the germline V gene. Trimming cost V 3 bases and J 1 base, with 4 bases left between them. The CDR3: CAISEGSYEQYF. CDR3 DNA sequence: TGTGCCATCAGTGAAGGATCCTACGAGCAGTACTTC.

This clonotype has at least ten counts. The J gene is TRBJ1-2, the V gene TRBV2; weak D call: TRBD1 (5 bases). V shed 2 bases and J shed 1 base, with 8 bases lying between them. CDR3 length: 14 amino acids. Germline values: CDR1 SNHLY, CDR2 FYNNEI. DNA for the CDR3: TGTGCCAGCAGTGAAAGGGGTTTTAACTATGGCTACACCTTC. Translating it yields CASSERGFNYGYTF.

This clonotype was picked up a small number of times. The rearrangement links TRBV6-5 to TRBJ1-5; no clear D gene. Germline V gene data show CDR1 as MNHEY and CDR2 as SVGAGI. CDR3 length: 15 amino acids. Trimming took off 2 bases at V and 5 bases at J, with 13 bases between the two ends. The CDR3 reads CASSYGLTDHQPQHF. Here the CDR3 DNA reads TGTGCCAGCAGTTACGGGTTAACAGATCATCAGCCCCAGCATTTT.

The chain links TRBV7-2 to TRBJ1-5, with 8 bases matching TRBD1. J lost 1 base, V lost 5 bases, and 7 bases had no gene match. Germline CDR1 and CDR2: SGHTA and FQGNSA. CDR3 size: 16 residues. Written as DNA, the CDR3 is TGTGCCAGCAGCCCTTGGACAGGGTCGAGCAATCAGCCCCAGCATTTT. The encoded protein is CASSPWTGSSNQPQHF. Supplemented by reference TRBV7-2 and TRBJ1-5, the full variable domain reads GAGVSQSPSNKVTEKGKDVELRCDPISGHTALYWYRQSLGQGLEFLIYFQGNSAPDKSGLPSDRFSAERTGGSVSTLTIQRTQQEDSAVYLCASSPWTGSSNQPQHFGDGTRLSIL.

This clonotype was seen at least ten times. This chain uses TRBV12-5 with TRBJ2-1, with 8 bases lining up with TRBD1. The CDR3 is 14 amino acids. Germline CDR1 LGHNT, CDR2 FRNRAP. Trimming removed 7 bases from V and 7 bases from J; junction bases left unmatched: 9. CDR3 amino acids: CASVRTGKWNEQFF. CDR3 DNA: TGTGCTAGTGTTAGGACAGGGAAATGGAATGAGCAGTTCTTC.

This clonotype was recorded a few times. The V and J genes are TRBV6-5 and TRBJ1-6; D unresolved. Germline V gene data show CDR1 as MNHEY and CDR2 as SVGAGI. The CDR3 loop spans 12 amino acids. V dropped 8 bases and J dropped 6 bases, with 8 bases sitting between them. CDR3 residues: CASGVGNSPLHF. In DNA, the CDR3 is TGTGCCAGCGGGGTTGGTAATTCACCCCTCCACTTT.

This clonotype was seen at least ten times. The rearrangement joins TRBV10-3 to TRBJ1-5; D perhaps matches TRBD1 (6 bases). There are 14 residues in the CDR3. V lost 6 bases and J 3 bases, leaving 12 bases between the germline ends. Germline V gene sequence: CDR1 ENHRY, CDR2 SYGVKD. The CDR3 loop is CAISADRNNQPQHF. Written as DNA, the CDR3 is TGTGCCATCAGCGCGGACAGAAACAATCAGCCCCAGCATTTT.